The 26 T cell receptor beta chains presented below share a single source sample, sequenced in a study of blood T cell repertoires in COVID-19. Here immunoSEQ multiplex PCR was the method, and the copy in TCRdb shows in-frame clones only, minus some. The sample lists 350,000 to 450,000 clones; 75% to 90% were seen once. Input material: peripheral blood. These receptors came from a woman aged 40 to 50 with COVID-19, enrolled during active disease.

The J gene is TRBJ2-7, the V gene TRBV5-1; D unclear. The CDR3 runs 15 residues. V lost 8 bases and J 3 bases, leaving 21 bases between the germline ends. Germline-derived CDR1 and CDR2 are SGHRS and YFSETQ. The CDR3 reads CASPPPPPYCYEQYF. CDR3 nucleotide sequence: TGCGCCAGTCCTCCGCCTCCACCCTACTGCTACGAGCAGTACTTC.

The rearrangement links TRBV24-1 to TRBJ2-3, with D maybe TRBD2 (5 bases). CDR3 length: 14 amino acids. Trimming pared 3 bases from V and 0 bases from J, leaving 6 bases between. From germline, CDR1 is KGHDR and CDR2 SFDVKD. CDR3 DNA sequence: TGTGCCACCAGTGATCGGACTAGCACAGATACGCAGTATTTT. Protein product: CATSDRTSTDTQYF.

The chain has TRBV5-1 and TRBJ2-6; 7 positions agree with TRBD2. The CDR3 totals 19 residues. V shed 7 bases and J 0 bases; nucleotides not matched to a gene: 16. The germline V gene encodes CDR1 SGHRS and CDR2 YFSETQ. The DNA of the CDR3 is TGCGCCAGCGCCCCCCACTGGGGGAGGGGTCTCTCTGGGGCCAACGTCCTGACTTTC. Translation: CASAPHWGRGLSGANVLTF.

The chain has TRBV5-1 and TRBJ2-1; the match to TRBD2 covers 9 bases. V trimming: 0 bases; J trimming: 5 bases; junction bases outside the gene matches: 3. The CDR3 sequence is 15 residues long. Germline V gene sequence: CDR1 SGHRS, CDR2 YFSETQ. Here the CDR3 reads CASSLDPSGNNEQFF. For the CDR3, the DNA is TGCGCCAGCAGCTTGGATCCTAGCGGGAACAATGAGCAGTTCTTC.

The chain uses TRBV28 and TRBJ1-1, with D possibly matching TRBD1 (6 bases). V lost 6 bases and J lost 1, with 15 bases in between. CDR1 and CDR2 from the germline V gene are MDHEN and SYDVKM. The CDR3 loop spans 15 amino acids. The DNA for the CDR3 is TGTGCCAGCAGGCCACCAGGGGTGGAGAACACTGAAGCTTTCTTT. This sequence encodes CASRPPGVENTEAFF.

V usage is TRBV7-2 and J usage is TRBJ2-2, with 11 bases identical to TRBD2. There are 15 residues in the CDR3. The V and J ends lost 6 bases and 6 bases, in that order; junction bases with no gene match: 6. Germline V gene lookup returns CDR1 SGHTA and CDR2 FQGNSA. The CDR3 DNA sequence: TGTGCCAGCAGACGTGCACTAGCGGGGGCCGGGGAGCTGTTTTTT. Amino acids: CASRRALAGAGELFF.

V and J are TRBV10-3 and TRBJ1-2, with TRBD1 identical over 9 bases. CDR3 length: 14 residues. V shed 4 bases, J shed 4 bases, and the junction held 4 bases outside the gene matches. The germline CDR1 and CDR2 sequences are ENHRY and SYGVKD. DNA of the CDR3: TGTGCCATCAGTGGTGGACAGGGGACCTATGGCTACACCTTC. Residues: CAISGGQGTYGYTF.

In DNA, the CDR3 is TGTGCCAGCAGTCCCTCACAGGGGGCAAGCGGCTACACCTTC. This sequence encodes CASSPSQGASGYTF. The V and J genes are TRBV27 and TRBJ1-2; 9 bases align to TRBD1. CDR1 and CDR2 from the germline V gene are MNHEY and SMNVEV (reference sequence). The CDR3 runs 14 residues. V shed 5 bases and J 8 bases; nucleotides not matched to a gene: 9.

The rearrangement uses TRBV11-2 and TRBJ2-1; D is possibly TRBD2 (6 bases). Per the germline V gene, CDR1 is SGHAT and CDR2 is FQNNGV. The CDR3 contains 16 residues. V was cut by 5 bases and J by 4 bases, with 18 bases left in between. The CDR3 here is CASSLRRDSAYNEQFF. CDR3 bases: TGTGCCAGCAGCCTTAGGCGGGACTCAGCATACAATGAGCAGTTCTTC.

This chain joins TRBV12-3 or TRBV12-4 and TRBJ2-2, with D uncertain. The CDR3 totals 13 residues. The ends were cut back, 2 bases at V and 5 bases at J, with 6 bases in the middle. CDR3 residues: CASSLFRTGELFF. CDR3 DNA sequence: TGTGCCAGCAGTTTATTTCGTACCGGGGAGCTGTTTTTT.

The V call is TRBV9, the J call TRBJ1-1; D unclear. The CDR3 spans 14 residues. Trimming removed 0 bases at V and 5 bases at J, with 11 bases between. The germline V gene encodes CDR1 SGDLS and CDR2 YYNGEE. CDR3 DNA: TGTGCCAGCAGCGTAGGAAGACTAAGGACTGAAGCTTTCTTT. Translation gives CASSVGRLRTEAFF. Based on the CDR3 plus reference TRBV9 and TRBJ1-1, the full variable domain is DSGVTQTPKHLITATGQRVTLRCSPRSGDLSVYWYQQSLDQGLQFLIQYYNGEERAKGNILERFSAQQFPDLHSELNLSSLELGDSALYFCASSVGRLRTEAFFGQGTRLTVV.

This sequence joins TRBV14 and TRBJ1-2, with D uncertain. The CDR3 runs to 14 residues. Germline CDR1 reads SGHDN; CDR2 reads FVKESK. V dropped 2 bases and J dropped 2 bases, with 9 bases sitting between them. Here the CDR3 DNA reads TGTGCCAGCAGCCAAAATCTGGCCAACTATGGCTACACCTTC. It specifies CASSQNLANYGYTF.

V is TRBV7-3 and J is TRBJ1-6, with D tentatively TRBD1 (6 bases). The CDR3 runs to 14 residues. V was clipped by 3 bases and J by 4 bases, with 7 bases between them. Germline V gene sequence: CDR1 SGHTA, CDR2 FQGTGA. CDR3 sequence: CASSFGQYNSPLHF. DNA for the CDR3: TGTGCCAGCAGCTTCGGACAGTATAATTCACCCCTCCACTTT.

The rearrangement uses TRBV19 and TRBJ2-7, with D perhaps TRBD1 (6 bases). CDR1 and CDR2 from the germline V gene are LNHDA and SQIVND (reference sequence). The CDR3 contains 14 residues. The V and J ends lost 7 bases and 7 bases respectively, with 20 bases between them. The CDR3 is CASKPSTGYWEQYF. The CDR3 DNA follows: TGTGCCAGTAAACCATCGACAGGATACTGGGAGCAGTACTTC.

The rearrangement uses TRBV7-2 and TRBJ1-2, with 8 bases matching TRBD1. In germline, CDR1 is SGHTA, CDR2 FQGNSA. The CDR3 is 15 amino acids. V shed 4 bases, J shed 6 bases, and the junction held 10 bases outside the gene matches. CDR3 nucleotide sequence: TGTGCCAGCAGCTCCACCCCAGGGGGCTGGAATGGCTACACCTTC. It yields the protein CASSSTPGGWNGYTF. Together with reference TRBV7-2 and TRBJ1-2, the CDR3 gives the full variable domain: GAGVSQSPSNKVTEKGKDVELRCDPISGHTALYWYRQSLGQGLEFLIYFQGNSAPDKSGLPSDRFSAERTGGSVSTLTIQRTQQEDSAVYLCASSSTPGGWNGYTFGSGTRLTVV.

This clone was counted between two and nine times. This chain uses TRBV6-4 with TRBJ2-2, with D perhaps TRBD2 (6 bases). Germline CDR1 MRHNA, CDR2 SNTAGT. Trimming stripped 0 bases from V and 7 bases from J, with 9 bases between. The CDR3 totals 14 residues. The CDR3 DNA reads TGTGCCAGCAGTGACTCTTTGGGAGGCGGGGAGCTGTTTTTT. This codes for CASSDSLGGGELFF.

The chain links TRBV6-4 to TRBJ1-2; no definite D call. CDR3 size: 12 residues. Deletions cut 6 bases from V and 7 bases from J, with 12 bases between. The V gene's germline CDR1 is MRHNA and CDR2 SNTAGT. The CDR3 DNA sequence: TGTGCCAGCAGCCCCCTACGAGTTGGCTACACCTTC. This gives the protein CASSPLRVGYTF.

The J gene is TRBJ1-2, the V gene TRBV29-1; D gene unclear. Germline CDR1 is SQVTM and CDR2 is ANQGSEA. Trimming shortened V by 3 bases and J by 4 bases, and 15 bases separated the two germline ends. CDR3 length equals 14 residues. CDR3 residues: CSVDPGELVYGYTF. DNA of the CDR3: TGCAGCGTTGACCCCGGGGAGCTGGTCTATGGCTACACCTTC.

The chain has TRBV19 and TRBJ2-1; D is ambiguous. The germline CDR1 and CDR2 sequences are LNHDA and SQIVND (reference sequence). Trimming shortened V by 7 bases and J by 5 bases, and 6 bases separated the two germline ends. The CDR3 is 11 amino acids. In nucleotides, the CDR3 is TGTGCCAGTATAGAGGACAATGAGCAGTTCTTC. It translates to CASIEDNEQFF.

The sample holds one count of this clone. The genes are TRBV28 and TRBJ1-1; 10 bases agree with TRBD1. The CDR3 extends over 17 amino acids. The V and J ends lost 7 bases and 5 bases, in that order; junction bases with no gene match: 16. Germline assignment: CDR1 MDHEN and CDR2 SYDVKM. Written as DNA, the CDR3 is TGTGCCAGCACCCCCCGGGACAGGGGTTCTCGGGGGACTGAAGCTTTCTTT. Translation: CASTPRDRGSRGTEAFF.

The chain has TRBV19 and TRBJ1-1, with 8 nucleotides matching TRBD1. Germline CDR1 reads LNHDA; CDR2 reads SQIVND (reference sequence). The V segment lost 3 bases and the J segment 5 bases; nucleotides outside the gene matches: 8. The CDR3 covers 15 residues. CDR3 sequence: CASSIGQGTWTEAFF. CDR3 nucleotides: TGTGCCAGTAGTATCGGACAGGGTACTTGGACTGAAGCTTTCTTT.

This chain uses TRBV4-2 with TRBJ1-6, with a possible D match to TRBD1 (6 bases). Germline V gene lookup returns CDR1 LGHNA and CDR2 YNFKEQ. The CDR3 has 16 residues. The V gene lost 0 bases and the J gene lost 10 bases, with 16 bases spanning the gap. CDR3 sequence: CASSQDPTGRGSPLHF. In DNA, the CDR3 is TGTGCCAGCAGCCAAGACCCTACAGGGCGAGGATCACCCCTCCACTTT.

V usage is TRBV18 and J usage is TRBJ2-5, with 8 bases aligning to TRBD2. The CDR3 has 16 amino acids. CDR1 is KGHSH and CDR2 is LQKENI in the germline V gene. J was trimmed by 1 base and V by 6 bases; bases with no gene match: 10. The DNA of the CDR3 is TGTGCCAGCTCGCTTTTAGCGGGAACCGTCCAAGAGACCCAGTACTTC. Residues: CASSLLAGTVQETQYF.

This chain links TRBV29-1 with TRBJ1-6, with 7 bases lining up with TRBD1. The CDR3 spans 13 residues. From germline, CDR1 is SQVTM and CDR2 ANQGSEA. The trim removed 7 bases at V and 9 bases at J, leaving 9 bases unmatched. This chain's CDR3 is CSAMTGLGSPLHF. DNA of the CDR3: TGCAGCGCTATGACAGGGTTGGGTTCACCCCTCCACTTT. Full variable domain (remainder filled in from reference TRBV29-1 and TRBJ1-6): SAVISQKPSRDICQRGTSLTIQCQVDSQVTMMFWYRQQPGQSLTLIATANQGSEATYESGFVIDKFPISRPNLTFSTLTVSNMSPEDSSIYLCSAMTGLGSPLHFGNGTRLTVT.

This clone appeared once. The DNA of the CDR3 is TGTGCCAGCAGCTTCACTAGCGGGGGGGCAACAGATACGCAGTATTTT. Translating it yields CASSFTSGGATDTQYF. The chain is built from TRBV6-6 and TRBJ2-3, with 13 bases lining up with TRBD2. The CDR3 totals 16 residues. Germline-derived CDR1 and CDR2 are MNHNY and SVGAGI (reference sequence). V gave up 6 bases and J gave up 3 bases; unmatched junction bases: 6.

This sequence joins TRBV7-2 and TRBJ2-7, with 8 bases that match TRBD1. The J segment lost 3 bases and the V segment lost 3 bases, leaving 4 bases of the junction unmatched. Germline assignment: CDR1 SGHTA and CDR2 FQGNSA. The CDR3 loop spans 14 amino acids. This CDR3 is CASSFQGASYEQYF. The CDR3 bases are TGTGCCAGCAGCTTTCAGGGGGCAAGCTACGAGCAGTACTTC.